Reported below is one T cell receptor (beta chain). This CDR3 comprises 17 residues. Trimming took off 0 bases at V and 5 bases at J, with 19 bases between the two ends. Germline V CDR1 and CDR2: SGDLS, YYNGEE. Authors' analysis steps: Nucleated cell number was recorded as an estimate derived from reference gene primer amplification. The assay was immunoSEQ multiplex PCR, and TCRdb's table has in-frame clones only and misses some. The V and J calls and clone size come from that table; D and trimming were worked out from the DNA. Of approximately 170,000 clones in the sample, about 83% were seen once. These data come from a study of blood T cell repertoires in COVID-19. Looking at the study overall: Some COVID-19 samples were acute and others convalescent; all came from the United States, Italy and Spain. T cells, B-cell-depleted T cells, or PBMCs supplied cDNA or gDNA.

Sequenced input: peripheral blood. The sequence was obtained from a man in his 70s who had recovered from COVID-19. This chain uses TRBV9 with TRBJ2-3, with TRBD2 as a possible D gene (7 bases). DNA for the CDR3: TGTGCCAGCAGCGTAGCCCCACTGGGGGGGGCAGAAGATACGCAGTATTTT. This sequence encodes CASSVAPLGGAEDTQYF.